This is a list of T cell receptor beta chains from one sample in a study of cytomegalovirus exposure and HLA in healthy donors. Only in-frame clones appear in the TCRdb table, and some are missing; sequencing was by immunoSEQ multiplex PCR. The sample lists some 150,000 clones; roughly 74% were seen once. Material: PBMCs. Receptors originate from a man in his forties or fifties in good health and CMV-seronegative. The CDR3 runs from the conserved cysteine through the conserved F or W. The D gene is left open where the match is weak.

v_call	j_call	d_call	cdr3_aa
TRBV5-1	TRBJ1-3	TRBD1	CASSLAQGEQSLSGNTIYF
TRBV7-2	TRBJ1-1	-	CASSLVTGKNTEAFF
TRBV7-2	TRBJ2-2	TRBD2	CASSSPTSGVNTGELFF
TRBV19	TRBJ2-7	TRBD1	CASSPGTGRNEQYF
TRBV5-6	TRBJ1-6	-	CASSLGPGVSPLHF
TRBV28	TRBJ2-7	-	CASSSPTGTYEQYF
TRBV12-5	TRBJ1-1	TRBD1	CASGLVQIGDRVLAFF
TRBV19	TRBJ2-7	-	CASSIVASGVAYEQYF
TRBV5-4	TRBJ2-2	TRBD1	CASSSGDRRNTGELFF
TRBV11-3	TRBJ2-7	TRBD1	CASSAGTGSEQYF
TRBV29-1	TRBJ2-2	TRBD2	CSVGTSGNTGELFF
TRBV5-1	TRBJ2-1	TRBD2	CASSLEAGGFYNEQFF
TRBV7-9	TRBJ2-1	TRBD1	CASSPGTGGKQFF
TRBV21-1	TRBJ2-7	-	CASSTGTACEQYF
TRBV5-1	TRBJ1-1	-	CASSLYGYTEAFF
TRBV7-2	TRBJ2-5	-	CASSLGLNQETQYF
TRBV4-3	TRBJ1-3	-	CASSQVGGAPGNTIYF
TRBV2	TRBJ2-5	TRBD2	CASSVERGVQETQYF
TRBV6-5	TRBJ1-1	-	CASSKSRGNTEAFF
TRBV5-1	TRBJ1-2	-	CASSPSGWGTYGYTF
TRBV2	TRBJ2-2	TRBD2	CASYAGLAGGLGGELFF
TRBV10-2	TRBJ2-5	TRBD1	CASSELRQGAKETQYF
TRBV18	TRBJ1-4	-	CASSPQGNEKLFF
TRBV4-1	TRBJ1-1	TRBD1	CASSLRTGLDEAFF
TRBV5-4	TRBJ1-1	TRBD1	CASSLGQGRTEAFF
TRBV7-7	TRBJ2-5	TRBD1	CASSQRTGGETQYF
TRBV6-1	TRBJ2-7	-	CASSERAEDTYEQYF
TRBV5-1	TRBJ1-2	TRBD1	CASSLAVGQGGGYTF
TRBV6-1	TRBJ1-4	TRBD1	CASSEARKTGDWF